Sequencing of this T cell receptor (beta chain) was carried out in a study of identical twins. Study-level results: Models predicted less out-of-frame TCR alpha sharing in monozygotic twins than was found. Twins showed weaker excess sharing in their beta out-of-frame sequences.

This clonotype was recorded a few times. Its target is unknown. A universal primer site came from template switching; cDNA carried unique molecular identifiers. TCRdb reanalysed the 5' RACE reads using MiXCR and keeps one entry per CDR3 protein. Of 520,000 or so distinct CDR3 sequences in the sample, 20% to 25% were seen once. The germline V gene has CDR1 LNHNV and CDR2 YYDKDF (reference sequence). This CDR3 is built from 13 residues. V lost 1 base, J lost 5 bases, and 5 bases lay in between. This sample was shared with a second study, whose subject was T cells expressing NK-cell markers.

V and J are TRBV15 and TRBJ1-4; D uncertain. This receptor was taken from a woman aged 18 to 35 in good health. The sequenced material came from CD4+ T cells sorted from blood. The chain's CDR3 is CATSRVGNEKLFF. The DNA of the CDR3 is TGTGCCACCAGCAGAGTGGGGAATGAAAAACTGTTTTTT.